These T cell receptor beta chains were read from a single sample in a study of blood T cells in healthy people across ages. TCRdb used MiXCR to reprocess the 5' RACE reads, holding one entry per CDR3 protein. The sample carries about 720,000 distinct CDR3 sequences, 20% to 25% recorded once. The sequencing sample was made of blood. The receptors were gathered from a man between 65 and 85 years old in good health. Both conserved end residues are part of each CDR3. Each record gives: CDR3 DNA, CDR3 protein, D gene, clone size, V gene, J gene. The D gene is left open where the match is weak. The size of a clone is reported for some rows only, either as once, few or many, or as a class for expanded clones.

CDR3nt: TGTGCCAGCAGTTTATGGAAACAGGGTCACGAGCAGTACTTC; CDR3aa: CASSLWKQGHEQYF; d_gene: NA; abundance: few; v_gene: TRBV28; j_gene: TRBJ2-7
CDR3nt: TGCAGTGCTACCCGGGACAGCGCCCAGAACACTGAAGCTTTCTTT; CDR3aa: CSATRDSAQNTEAFF; d_gene: TRBD1; abundance: few; v_gene: TRBV20-1; j_gene: TRBJ1-1
CDR3nt: TGCGCCAGCAGCTCTCGGACAGGGGGCGTTTACGAGCAGTACTTC; CDR3aa: CASSSRTGGVYEQYF; d_gene: TRBD1; abundance: NA; v_gene: TRBV5-1; j_gene: TRBJ2-7
CDR3nt: TGTGCCAGCAGAGGCGGCGGGACATACACCGGGGAGCTGTTTTTT; CDR3aa: CASRGGGTYTGELFF; d_gene: NA; abundance: NA; v_gene: TRBV7-2; j_gene: TRBJ2-2
CDR3nt: TGTGCCAGCAGACCCCAATCAGTAGGGCTGTACAATGAGCAGTTCTTC; CDR3aa: CASRPQSVGLYNEQFF; d_gene: NA; abundance: once; v_gene: TRBV12-3/TRBV12-4; j_gene: TRBJ2-1
CDR3nt: TGTGCCAGCAGCGCAGCGGTAGGGCCGGAAGAGACCCAGTACTTC; CDR3aa: CASSAAVGPEETQYF; d_gene: NA; abundance: many; v_gene: TRBV9; j_gene: TRBJ2-5
CDR3nt: TGTGCCAGCTCACAAGACAGGGCCCCGAGCACAGATACGCAGTATTTT; CDR3aa: CASSQDRAPSTDTQYF; d_gene: TRBD1; abundance: NA; v_gene: TRBV18; j_gene: TRBJ2-3
CDR3nt: TGCGCCAGCAGCTTCGGGACGGTAAGCTCCTACGAGCGGTACTTC; CDR3aa: CASSFGTVSSYERYF; d_gene: NA; abundance: NA; v_gene: TRBV5-1; j_gene: TRBJ2-7
CDR3nt: TGCAGTGCCCCACTTGACGGTGACTATGGCTACACCTTC; CDR3aa: CSAPLDGDYGYTF; d_gene: NA; abundance: NA; v_gene: TRBV20-1; j_gene: TRBJ1-2
CDR3nt: TGCAGCGTTGGGCCCCCTAGCACAGATACGCAGTATTTT; CDR3aa: CSVGPPSTDTQYF; d_gene: NA; abundance: few; v_gene: TRBV29-1; j_gene: TRBJ2-3
CDR3nt: TGCAGTGCCGAACCGGGACAGGGCAAGCCAGATACGCAGTATTTT; CDR3aa: CSAEPGQGKPDTQYF; d_gene: TRBD1; abundance: NA; v_gene: TRBV20-1; j_gene: TRBJ2-3
CDR3nt: TGTGCCAGTAGCCAAGAGTTGACGGGGGGGCCTTCAGATACGCAGTATTTT; CDR3aa: CASSQELTGGPSDTQYF; d_gene: TRBD2; abundance: NA; v_gene: TRBV4-2; j_gene: TRBJ2-3
CDR3nt: TGTGCCAGCAGCTTATGGACAGGGGGCGCCTTCAAGGAGCAGTACTTC; CDR3aa: CASSLWTGGAFKEQYF; d_gene: TRBD1; abundance: few; v_gene: TRBV7-8; j_gene: TRBJ2-7
CDR3nt: TGTGCCAGCAGGTCACAGGGGCAACCCTACAATGAGCAGTTCTTC; CDR3aa: CASRSQGQPYNEQFF; d_gene: TRBD1; abundance: few; v_gene: TRBV6-6; j_gene: TRBJ2-1
CDR3nt: TGTGCCAGCAGCCCCGACTATAATTCACCCCTCCACTTT; CDR3aa: CASSPDYNSPLHF; d_gene: NA; abundance: few; v_gene: TRBV7-2; j_gene: TRBJ1-6
CDR3nt: TGCGCCAGCAGCTTGAGGGGACTAAGCCCCAGCACAGATACGCAGTATTTT; CDR3aa: CASSLRGLSPSTDTQYF; d_gene: TRBD2; abundance: few; v_gene: TRBV5-1; j_gene: TRBJ2-3
CDR3nt: TGCGCCAGCAGCCTAATAGACAGGGCCGACTACGAGCAGTACTTC; CDR3aa: CASSLIDRADYEQYF; d_gene: TRBD1; abundance: NA; v_gene: TRBV5-1; j_gene: TRBJ2-7
CDR3nt: TGTGCCAGCAGTTTAGGGCCTAGCGGCGTCATGACGACCCAGTACTTC; CDR3aa: CASSLGPSGVMTTQYF; d_gene: TRBD2; abundance: NA; v_gene: TRBV12-3/TRBV12-4; j_gene: TRBJ2-5
CDR3nt: TGTGCCAGCAGTTTATCCCAGGTGCGCACAGATACGCAGTATTTT; CDR3aa: CASSLSQVRTDTQYF; d_gene: NA; abundance: NA; v_gene: TRBV12-3/TRBV12-4; j_gene: TRBJ2-3
CDR3nt: TGTGCCAGCAGTTCCCAGAAGGGTCGGAACACTGAAGCTTTCTTT; CDR3aa: CASSSQKGRNTEAFF; d_gene: NA; abundance: few; v_gene: TRBV12-3/TRBV12-4; j_gene: TRBJ1-1
CDR3nt: TGTGCCAGCAGCCAGCGGGGAGCGGGAGGGCAAACGCAGTATTTT; CDR3aa: CASSQRGAGGQTQYF; d_gene: TRBD2; abundance: few; v_gene: TRBV14; j_gene: TRBJ2-3
CDR3nt: TGCAGTGCAAGGCCCCACGGTGTTTCGAACACTGAAGCTTTCTTT; CDR3aa: CSARPHGVSNTEAFF; d_gene: NA; abundance: few; v_gene: TRBV20-1; j_gene: TRBJ1-1
CDR3nt: TGTGCCAGCAGCTTGGGCCACTCGGGGAACACTGAAGCTTTCTTT; CDR3aa: CASSLGHSGNTEAFF; d_gene: NA; abundance: few; v_gene: TRBV11-2; j_gene: TRBJ1-1
CDR3nt: TGTGCCAGTAGTATCTTCAAGGGGAATGGTAATCAGCCCCAGCATTTT; CDR3aa: CASSIFKGNGNQPQHF; d_gene: NA; abundance: many; v_gene: TRBV19; j_gene: TRBJ1-5
CDR3nt: TGTGCCAGCGGCCCCGGTTGGGGGGACGATGAGCAGTTCTTC; CDR3aa: CASGPGWGDDEQFF; d_gene: NA; abundance: few; v_gene: TRBV11-2; j_gene: TRBJ2-1
CDR3nt: TGTGCCAGCACCCGAATAGCGGGAGGGCCGGTTGGCAAAAACATTCAGTACTTC; CDR3aa: CASTRIAGGPVGKNIQYF; d_gene: TRBD2; abundance: NA; v_gene: TRBV7-2; j_gene: TRBJ2-4
CDR3nt: TGTGCCAGCAGTTTATGGGGCACCGGGGAGCTGTTTTTT; CDR3aa: CASSLWGTGELFF; d_gene: NA; abundance: many; v_gene: TRBV12-3/TRBV12-4; j_gene: TRBJ2-2
CDR3nt: TGCGCCAGCAGCCAAGACAGGGGGCGCAGGAGTGATTCACCCCTCCACTTT; CDR3aa: CASSQDRGRRSDSPLHF; d_gene: TRBD1; abundance: NA; v_gene: TRBV4-1; j_gene: TRBJ1-6
CDR3nt: TGCGCCAGCAGCTTGGATGGCTATACAGATACGCAGTATTTT; CDR3aa: CASSLDGYTDTQYF; d_gene: NA; abundance: many; v_gene: TRBV5-1; j_gene: TRBJ2-3
CDR3nt: TGTGCCAGCAGACCTACTAGCTTTGAGGGTAATGAGCAGTTCTTC; CDR3aa: CASRPTSFEGNEQFF; d_gene: NA; abundance: NA; v_gene: TRBV2; j_gene: TRBJ2-1
CDR3nt: TGCGCCAGCAGCTTGGAAGGACAGGGACATGAAAAACTGTTTTTT; CDR3aa: CASSLEGQGHEKLFF; d_gene: TRBD1; abundance: many; v_gene: TRBV5-1; j_gene: TRBJ1-4
CDR3nt: TGCGCCAGCAGCTTGACAGGGTCCTCCGGGGCTTTCTTT; CDR3aa: CASSLTGSSGAFF; d_gene: NA; abundance: few; v_gene: TRBV5-1; j_gene: TRBJ1-1
CDR3nt: TGTGCCAGCAGTCATCGAGGGGGCGAGGTCGGTGAAAAACTGTTTTTT; CDR3aa: CASSHRGGEVGEKLFF; d_gene: TRBD1; abundance: few; v_gene: TRBV12-3/TRBV12-4; j_gene: TRBJ1-4
CDR3nt: TGTGCCAGCAGACTCCCCTACACTGAAGCTTTCTTT; CDR3aa: CASRLPYTEAFF; d_gene: NA; abundance: few; v_gene: TRBV28; j_gene: TRBJ1-1
CDR3nt: TGTGCCAGCAGCACGCAGGGGCGGGAAAGGGGCTATGAGCAGTTCTTC; CDR3aa: CASSTQGRERGYEQFF; d_gene: NA; abundance: few; v_gene: TRBV7-2; j_gene: TRBJ2-1
CDR3nt: TGTGCCAGCAGTCCACTGAGGGTCTCCTATAATTCACCCCTCCACTTT; CDR3aa: CASSPLRVSYNSPLHF; d_gene: NA; abundance: few; v_gene: TRBV28; j_gene: TRBJ1-6
CDR3nt: TGTGCCAGCCTACAAGTGAGGGGTGAAAAACTGTTTTTT; CDR3aa: CASLQVRGEKLFF; d_gene: NA; abundance: NA; v_gene: TRBV18; j_gene: TRBJ1-4
CDR3nt: TGTGCCAGCAGTTACGGACAGGGGGCATGCGAGCAGTACTTC; CDR3aa: CASSYGQGACEQYF; d_gene: TRBD1; abundance: NA; v_gene: TRBV6-5; j_gene: TRBJ2-7
CDR3nt: TGCAGCGTTGCGCGAGGTGGCACAGATACGCAGTATTTT; CDR3aa: CSVARGGTDTQYF; d_gene: NA; abundance: many; v_gene: TRBV29-1; j_gene: TRBJ2-3
CDR3nt: TGTGCCAGCAGCTTTAGGCCCTCGACGCTGAACACCGGGGAGTTGTTTTTT; CDR3aa: CASSFRPSTLNTGELFF; d_gene: NA; abundance: once; v_gene: TRBV9; j_gene: TRBJ2-2
CDR3nt: TGTGCCAGCTCACCACCGATTAATACGGCTAATGAAAAACTGTTTTTT; CDR3aa: CASSPPINTANEKLFF; d_gene: NA; abundance: NA; v_gene: TRBV18; j_gene: TRBJ1-4
CDR3nt: TGTGCCAGCACAAACAGGGGATTCCTCAATGAGCAGTTCTTC; CDR3aa: CASTNRGFLNEQFF; d_gene: TRBD1; abundance: few; v_gene: TRBV7-2; j_gene: TRBJ2-1